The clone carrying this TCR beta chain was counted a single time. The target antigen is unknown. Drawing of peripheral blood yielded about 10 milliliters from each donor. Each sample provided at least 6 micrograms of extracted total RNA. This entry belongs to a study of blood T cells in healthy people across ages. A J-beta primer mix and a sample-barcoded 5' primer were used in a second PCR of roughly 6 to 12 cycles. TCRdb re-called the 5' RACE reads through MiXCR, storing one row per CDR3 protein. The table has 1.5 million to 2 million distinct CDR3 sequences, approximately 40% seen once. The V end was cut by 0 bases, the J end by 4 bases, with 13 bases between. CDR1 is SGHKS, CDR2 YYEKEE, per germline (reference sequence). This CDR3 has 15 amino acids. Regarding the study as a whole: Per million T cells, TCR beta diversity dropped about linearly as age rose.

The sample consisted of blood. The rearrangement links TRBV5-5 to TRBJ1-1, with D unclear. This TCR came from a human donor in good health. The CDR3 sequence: CASSLGQLLGTEAFF. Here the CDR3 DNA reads TGTGCCAGCAGCTTGGGACAACTTCTCGGCACTGAAGCTTTCTTT.